The clone carrying this T cell receptor beta chain was detected a few times. Antigen unknown. The sample is drawn from a study of regulatory T cells in long-lasting Graves disease. Study-wide findings and caveats: Persistent cases favored TRBV28, TRBJ1-2 and TRBJ2-5. The researchers studied only peripheral blood, not thyroid tissue.

Time point denoted: newly diagnosed GD, antithyroid drugs for less than 3 months. The authors made the TCR library using RNA they extracted from PBMCs. The J segment lost 5 bases and the V segment lost 3 bases, leaving 19 bases of the junction unmatched. This CDR3 region has 19 residues. Arm-PCR of CDR3 regions and iRepertoire HTBI primers were the basis on which TCR beta libraries were built. TCRdb re-derived calls from the multiplex PCR reads in MiXCR, one entry per CDR3 protein. The data show roughly 400,000 distinct CDR3 sequences, about 15% seen once. These same data were also listed under a study on T cells in Graves' hyperthyroidism and ophthalmopathy. That source notes: Hyperthyroidism was newly diagnosed in patients aged 18 to 65 (duration under 2 months). Diagnoses were made from clinical symptoms, serum measures (thyroxine and TRAb), thyroid ultrasound and orbital computed tomography.

This receptor was identified in a woman aged 18-30 years with Graves disease. Sequenced material: peripheral blood mononuclear cells (PBMCs), taken at new diagnosis, from a patient treated with antithyroid drugs. The rearrangement links TRBV12-3 or TRBV12-4 to TRBJ2-7; TRBD1 matches 10 bases. CDR3 nucleotides: TGTGCCAGCAGTTTGTATCCGGGACAGGGGCCTCATTTTCTGGACGAGCAGTACTTC. It translates to CASSLYPGQGPHFLDEQYF.